This T cell receptor beta chain originates from a study of cytomegalovirus exposure and HLA in healthy donors. Turning to the study itself: In a later analysis, the approximately 110 validation repertoires were reported to have used the same platform as the approximately 620 first-cohort repertoires. General observations from the study: The finding came from a later analysis; first-cohort TCR clusters tended to co-occur in the 95 to 150 validation repertoires. As was reported, the classifier diagnosed cytomegalovirus status with high specificity and sensitivity.

With regard to this clone: The antigen remains unidentified.

The method was immunoSEQ multiplex PCR; TCRdb's version includes in-frame clones alone and lacks a portion of them. The profile shows approximately 140,000 clones, approximately 87% of them singletons. Germline CDR1 is MDHEN and CDR2 is SYDVKM. The CDR3 length is 13 residues. V was pared by 9 bases and J by 4 bases, with 15 bases between. This TCR was recovered from a young man in good health and CMV-seronegative. V is TRBV28 and J is TRBJ1-2; tentative D call: TRBD1 (5 bases). Sequencing was performed on PBMCs. CDR3 residues: CARETALCYGYTF. CDR3 nucleotide sequence: TGTGCCAGGGAGACAGCCCTTTGCTATGGCTACACCTTC.